Given below is one T cell receptor beta chain in context. Only a few counts were recorded for this clone. There is no known antigen for this receptor. No base quality values were provided; no much bigger clone lies one nucleotide off. Libraries were made using the immunoSEQ multiplex PCR assay. RNA was extracted from all samples and reverse transcribed into cDNA as template for TCR sequencing. First-strand cDNA was synthesized with SuperScript III using a 2:1 mix of oligo-dT and random hexamers. A synthetic immune receptor repertoire was used to assess amplification bias, and residual bias was removed computationally. In the paper's pipeline: Raw reads were preprocessed to remove errors, and CDR3 was defined according to IMGT conventions as the region from the conserved cysteine to phenylalanine. Clonality was calculated as 1 minus Shannon entropy normalized by log2 of the number of productive unique TCRs. Scalp TCRbeta sequences were cross-referenced with sorted blood CD4 and CD8 repertoires so that the CD4 or CD8 identity of scalp clones could be inferred. As stored in TCRdb, this immuneACCESS dataset retains in-frame rearrangements with V and J assigned. A fraction of the clones does not appear; measured against another copy, unresolved V genes explain less than half of the discrepancy, and the remainder lacks a known reason. The V and J calls and clone size were taken over from that table, and D and trimming were inferred from the DNA. This sample comprises some 220,000 clones, roughly 56% of them detected only once. The ten largest clones add up to about 1.4% of the sample.

Taken from the germline V gene, the CDR1 and CDR2 loops are LGHNT and FRNRAP. From the cysteine through the phenylalanine, the CDR3 covers 14 amino acids. CDR3 DNA is the only sequence kept; it has 42 bases, read in frame from the first base. The V end gives up 1 base and the J end 2 bases, leaving 1 base in the junction not matched to a gene. The sample originates from a study of CD8+ T cells in alopecia areata (dated by TCRdb to 2017 to 2018). Context from the whole study: The treated patients, all with moderate-to-severe alopecia areata, were enrolled in an open-label pilot trial of oral tofacitinib given at 5 to 10 mg twice daily. immunoSEQ multiplex PCR using 35 Vbeta forward primers and 13 Jbeta reverse primers was used to amplify TCRbeta CDR3 regions. In treated patients, disease severity was measured using the SALT score, which gives the percentage of scalp surface area affected. RNA was extracted with the PAXgene miRNA kit for fixed scalp, the miRNeasy kit for PBMCs, and the RNeasy kit for mouse skin. Tofacitinib was administered for 6 to 18 months, and 6 months of follow-up off drug were then conducted to assess delayed response and recurrence. Scalp clonality was compared across normal scalp (n=4), patchy alopecia areata scalp (n=8), and alopecia totalis/universalis scalp (n=8). Tofacitinib-treated patients had biopsies at baseline and at 4 and 24 weeks of treatment, with a later scalp biopsy in several patients. To study T cell clonal expansion in alopecia areata, the researchers applied high-throughput TCRbeta sequencing to both the C3H/HeJ mouse model and human patients. Human TCRbeta sequencing covered scalp tissue and sorted CD4+ and CD8+ peripheral blood T cells from patchy and totalis/universalis alopecia areata patients and healthy controls.

Explained via the paper, the time point label denotes: approximately 4 weeks on oral tofacitinib. What the treatment or condition label conveys for this sample: oral pan-JAK inhibitor, 5-10 mg twice daily. Lesional scalp punch biopsies and peripheral blood were obtained from alopecia areata patients. PBMCs were isolated by density centrifugation and stained for CD3, CD4 and CD8, and CD4+ and CD8+ T cells were sorted on a FACSAria. What the work shows at the level of the full study, not this receptor alone: Compared with normal scalp, lesional scalp had higher clonality and more expanded CD8+ clones, particularly in alopecia totalis/universalis, a pattern that suggests antigenic drive. The treated cohort was small, with a single nonresponder, so links between baseline CD8+ expansion and response need larger studies. Tofacitinib significantly decreased scalp clonality and the number of expanded CD8+ clones among the top 100 scalp clones. Shared TCR sequences between patients were less evident than in mice, which may be partly attributable to HLA diversity in the patient population. Resident alphabeta T cells in normal human skin are also sequenced, complicating scalp TCR repertoire analysis, unlike mouse skin dominated by gammadelta T cells. Many expanded lesional clones persisted in scalp and blood during tofacitinib treatment, which may partly explain relapse after stopping treatment.

The sequencing here drew on CD4+ T cells sorted from blood, taken at week 4, from a patient treated with tofacitinib. Recombination joined TRBV12-5 with TRBJ2-7; TRBD1 lines up with 8 middle nucleotides. This clonotype was sampled from a human donor with alopecia areata. The DNA sequence is TGTGCTAGTGGTTTGGGGACAGGGACCTACGAGCAGTACTTC. Translation gives CASGLGTGTYEQYF.